This TCR beta chain was profiled in a study of blood T cell repertoires in COVID-19. About the study: Nucleic acid was either cDNA or gDNA, and it came from T cells, B-cell-depleted T cells, or PBMCs.

Between the trimmed V and J ends, which lost 5 bases and 0 bases, there was a span of 13 bases. CDR3 size: 14 residues. Per the germline V gene, CDR1 is SQVTM and CDR2 is ANQGSEA. Assay used: immunoSEQ multiplex PCR; TCRdb lists only in-frame clones, some missing. The repertoire includes approximately 100,000 clones, less than 85% of them detected once, and under 25% sits in the top ten. The V gene is TRBV29-1, the J gene TRBJ1-1, with D possibly being TRBD1 (5 bases). Sequenced input: peripheral blood. This sequence originates from a man between 65 and 79 years old with active or convalescent COVID-19. The CDR3 loop is CSVQGLTLNTEAFF. CDR3 bases: TGCAGCGTTCAGGGACTTACATTGAACACTGAAGCTTTCTTT.